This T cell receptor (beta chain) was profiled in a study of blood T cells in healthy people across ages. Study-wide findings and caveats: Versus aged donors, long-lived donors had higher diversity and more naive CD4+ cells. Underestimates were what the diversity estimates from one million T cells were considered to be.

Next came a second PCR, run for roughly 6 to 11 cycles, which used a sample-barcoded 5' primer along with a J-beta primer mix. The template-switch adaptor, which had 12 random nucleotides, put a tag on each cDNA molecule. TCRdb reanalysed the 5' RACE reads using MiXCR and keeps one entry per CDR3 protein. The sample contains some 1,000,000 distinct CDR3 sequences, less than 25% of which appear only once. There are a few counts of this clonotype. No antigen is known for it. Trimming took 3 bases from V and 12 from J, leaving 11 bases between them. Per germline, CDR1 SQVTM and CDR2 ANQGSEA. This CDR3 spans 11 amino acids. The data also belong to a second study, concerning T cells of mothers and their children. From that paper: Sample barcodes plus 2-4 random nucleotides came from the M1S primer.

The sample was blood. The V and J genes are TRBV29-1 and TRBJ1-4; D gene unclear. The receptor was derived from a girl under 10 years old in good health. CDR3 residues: CSVDLRGELFF. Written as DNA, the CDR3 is TGCAGCGTTGATTTACGGGGAGAACTGTTTTTT.